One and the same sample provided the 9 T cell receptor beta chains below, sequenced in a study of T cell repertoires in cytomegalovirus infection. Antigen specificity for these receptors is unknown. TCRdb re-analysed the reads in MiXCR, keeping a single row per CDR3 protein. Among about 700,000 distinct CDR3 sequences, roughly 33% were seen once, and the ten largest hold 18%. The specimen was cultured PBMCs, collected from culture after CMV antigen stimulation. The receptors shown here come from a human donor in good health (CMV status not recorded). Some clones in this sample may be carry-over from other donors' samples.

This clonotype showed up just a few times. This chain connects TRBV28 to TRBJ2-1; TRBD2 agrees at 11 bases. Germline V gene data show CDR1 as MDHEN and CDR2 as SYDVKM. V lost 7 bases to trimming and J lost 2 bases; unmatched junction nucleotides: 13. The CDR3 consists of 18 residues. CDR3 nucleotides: TGTGCCAGCAACCCCTTAGCGGGGGGGTGGTCGGCCTACAATGAGCAGTTCTTC. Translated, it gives CASNPLAGGWSAYNEQFF.

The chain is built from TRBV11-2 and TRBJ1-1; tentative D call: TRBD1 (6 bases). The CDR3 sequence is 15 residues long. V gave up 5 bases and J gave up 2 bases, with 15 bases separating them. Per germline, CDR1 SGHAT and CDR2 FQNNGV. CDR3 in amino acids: CASSPWTALNTEAFF. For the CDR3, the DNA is TGTGCCAGCAGCCCGTGGACAGCGCTTAACACTGAAGCTTTCTTT.

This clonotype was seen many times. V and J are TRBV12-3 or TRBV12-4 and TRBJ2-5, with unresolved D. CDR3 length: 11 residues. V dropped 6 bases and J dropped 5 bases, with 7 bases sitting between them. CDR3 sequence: CASSFSETQYF. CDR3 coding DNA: TGTGCCAGCAGCTTTAGTGAGACCCAGTACTTC.

CDR3 region: CASSESHTQYF. The CDR3 coding sequence is TGTGCCAGCAGTGAGTCCCATACGCAGTATTTT. This chain connects TRBV2 to TRBJ2-3; the D is unclear. Germline values: CDR1 SNHLY, CDR2 FYNNEI. There are 11 residues in the CDR3. V was cut by 3 bases and J by 7 bases, with 5 bases left in between.

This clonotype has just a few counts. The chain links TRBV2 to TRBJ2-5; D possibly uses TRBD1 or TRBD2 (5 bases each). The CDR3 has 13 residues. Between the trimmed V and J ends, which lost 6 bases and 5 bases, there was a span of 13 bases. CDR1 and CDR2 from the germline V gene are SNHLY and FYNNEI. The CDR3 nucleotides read TGTGCCAGCAGGGAGGAGGCAGGGGAGACCCAGTACTTC. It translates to CASREEAGETQYF.

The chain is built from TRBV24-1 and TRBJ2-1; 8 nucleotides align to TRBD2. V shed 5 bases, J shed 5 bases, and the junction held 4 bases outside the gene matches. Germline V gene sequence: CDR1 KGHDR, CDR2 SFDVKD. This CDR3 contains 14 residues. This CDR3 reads CATSVTGGHNEQFF. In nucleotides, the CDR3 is TGTGCCACCAGTGTCACGGGGGGGCACAATGAGCAGTTCTTC.

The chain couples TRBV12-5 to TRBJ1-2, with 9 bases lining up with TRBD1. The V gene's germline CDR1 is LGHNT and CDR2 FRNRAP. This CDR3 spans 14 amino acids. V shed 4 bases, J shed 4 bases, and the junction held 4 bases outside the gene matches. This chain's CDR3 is CASGSGTGTYGYTF. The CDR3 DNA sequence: TGTGCTAGTGGTTCGGGGACAGGGACCTATGGCTACACCTTC.

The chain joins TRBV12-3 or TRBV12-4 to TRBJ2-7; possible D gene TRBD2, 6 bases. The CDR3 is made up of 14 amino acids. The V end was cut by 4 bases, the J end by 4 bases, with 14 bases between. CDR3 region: CASSSGGIIYEQYF. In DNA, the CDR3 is TGTGCCAGCAGTTCGGGCGGGATTATTTACGAGCAGTACTTC.

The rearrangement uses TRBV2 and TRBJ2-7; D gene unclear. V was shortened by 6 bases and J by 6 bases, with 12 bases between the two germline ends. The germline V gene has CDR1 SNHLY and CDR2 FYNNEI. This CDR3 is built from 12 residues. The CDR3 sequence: CASRLSFREQYF. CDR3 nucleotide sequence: TGTGCCAGCAGGTTAAGCTTCCGCGAGCAGTACTTC.